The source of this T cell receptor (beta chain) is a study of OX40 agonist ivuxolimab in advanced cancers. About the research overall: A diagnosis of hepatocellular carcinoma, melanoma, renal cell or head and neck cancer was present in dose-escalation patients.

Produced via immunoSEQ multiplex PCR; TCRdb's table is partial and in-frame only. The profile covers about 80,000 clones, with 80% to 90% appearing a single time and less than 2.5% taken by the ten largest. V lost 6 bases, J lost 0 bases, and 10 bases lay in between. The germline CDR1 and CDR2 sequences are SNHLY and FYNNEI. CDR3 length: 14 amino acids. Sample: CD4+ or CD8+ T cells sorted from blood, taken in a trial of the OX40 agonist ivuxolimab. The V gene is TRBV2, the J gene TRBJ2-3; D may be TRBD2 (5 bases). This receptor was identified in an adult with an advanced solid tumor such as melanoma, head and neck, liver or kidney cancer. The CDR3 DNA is TGTGCCAGCAGGGCACTAGGTAGCACAGATACGCAGTATTTT. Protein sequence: CASRALGSTDTQYF.